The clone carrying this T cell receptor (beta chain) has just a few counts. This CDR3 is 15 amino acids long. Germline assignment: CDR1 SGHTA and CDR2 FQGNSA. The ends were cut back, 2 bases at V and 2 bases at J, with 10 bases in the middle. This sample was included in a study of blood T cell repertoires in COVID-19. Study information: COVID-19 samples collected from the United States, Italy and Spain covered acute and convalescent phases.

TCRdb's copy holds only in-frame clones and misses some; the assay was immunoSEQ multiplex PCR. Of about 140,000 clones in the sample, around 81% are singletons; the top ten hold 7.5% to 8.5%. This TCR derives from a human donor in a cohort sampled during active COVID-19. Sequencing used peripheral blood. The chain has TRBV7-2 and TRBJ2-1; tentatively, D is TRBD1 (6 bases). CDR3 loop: CASSLFRQAYNEQFF. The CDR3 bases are TGTGCCAGCAGCTTATTCCGACAGGCCTACAATGAGCAGTTCTTC.